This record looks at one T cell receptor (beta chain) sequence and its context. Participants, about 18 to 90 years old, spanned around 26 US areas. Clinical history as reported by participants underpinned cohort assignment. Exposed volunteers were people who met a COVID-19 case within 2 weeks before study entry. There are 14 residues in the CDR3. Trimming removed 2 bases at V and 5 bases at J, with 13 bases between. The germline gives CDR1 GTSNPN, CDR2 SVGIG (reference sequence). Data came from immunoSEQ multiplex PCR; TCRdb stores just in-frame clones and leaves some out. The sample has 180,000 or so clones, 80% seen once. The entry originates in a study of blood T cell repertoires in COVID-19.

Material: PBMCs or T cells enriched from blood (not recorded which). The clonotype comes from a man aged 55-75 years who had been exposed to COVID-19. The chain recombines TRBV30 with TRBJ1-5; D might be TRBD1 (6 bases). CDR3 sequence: CAWSLTGLDQPQHF. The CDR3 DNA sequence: TGTGCCTGGAGTCTAACAGGGTTGGATCAGCCCCAGCATTTT. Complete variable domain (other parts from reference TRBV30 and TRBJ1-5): SQTIHQWPATLVQPVGSPLSLECTVEGTSNPNLYWYRQAAGRGLQLLFYSVGIGQISSEVPQNLSASRPQDRQFILSSKKLLLSDSGFYLCAWSLTGLDQPQHFGDGTRLSIL.